This passage covers 15 T cell receptor beta chains from one sample sequenced in a study of T-cell memory formation after mild COVID-19. TCRdb analysed the 5' RACE reads with MiXCR anew, one entry per CDR3 protein. The sample yields some 100,000 distinct CDR3 sequences, 11% seen once. Specimen: PBMCs or a T cell subset sorted from them (not recorded which). The receptor set was obtained from a man younger than 35 who had mild COVID-19 (a few samples of this study predate the infection). Cell type and time point are not known.

This clonotype came up a few times. The chain is built from TRBV27 and TRBJ2-7; D gene unclear. V was cut by 5 bases and J by 2 bases, with 16 bases left in between. The CDR3 contains 15 residues. Germline V gene data show CDR1 as MNHEY and CDR2 as SMNVEV (reference sequence). In DNA form, the CDR3 reads TGTGCCAGCAGTCCGACGAAGGTAAACCCCTACGAGCAGTACTTC. Its protein product is CASSPTKVNPYEQYF.

The rearrangement links TRBV7-2 to TRBJ2-7; tentative D call: TRBD1 (6 bases). Trimming removed 4 bases from V and 2 bases from J, with 21 bases in between. This CDR3 region has 17 residues. Per germline, CDR1 SGHTA and CDR2 FQGNSA. The CDR3 sequence is CASSSDSRRRLTYEQYF. The CDR3 region has the DNA TGTGCCAGCAGCTCGGACAGCCGGCGGCGTCTGACCTACGAGCAGTACTTC.

This clonotype has more than one count but fewer than ten. The chain uses TRBV27 and TRBJ2-7, with TRBD2 as a possible D gene (5 bases). Trimming pared 6 bases from V and 6 bases from J, leaving 15 bases between. The CDR3 runs to 13 residues. The germline V gene encodes CDR1 MNHEY and CDR2 SMNVEV (reference sequence). The CDR3: CASSRTAGGEQYV. DNA for the CDR3: TGTGCCAGCAGCAGGACTGCAGGCGGCGAGCAGTACGTC.

Ten or more counts support this clonotype. The chain recombines TRBV4-1 with TRBJ2-7; tentatively, D is TRBD1 (5 bases). The CDR3 sequence is 13 residues long. Germline V CDR1 and CDR2: MGHRA, YSYEKL. The V gene lost 4 bases and the J gene lost 5 bases, with 12 bases spanning the gap. CDR3 amino acids: CASSPSQGNEQYF. For the CDR3, the DNA is TGCGCCAGCAGCCCGAGCCAGGGTAACGAGCAGTACTTC.

The chain couples TRBV9 to TRBJ1-5, with D uncertain. V lost 2 bases and J lost 5, with 8 bases in between. CDR3 size: 13 residues. The germline gives CDR1 SGDLS, CDR2 YYNGEE. CDR3 DNA: TGTGCCAGCAGCGTCGGAGACTATCAGCCCCAGCATTTT. Its protein product is CASSVGDYQPQHF.

The V call is TRBV12-3 or TRBV12-4, the J call TRBJ1-1, with D hard to call. V was trimmed by 3 bases and J by 1 base, leaving 6 bases between them. The CDR3 runs to 13 residues. The CDR3 DNA follows: TGTGCCAGCAGTTTTTCCCAGAACACTGAAGCTTTCTTT. This encodes CASSFSQNTEAFF.

This clonotype showed up just a few times. V gene TRBV5-1 combines with J gene TRBJ1-1; D is unclear. Germline loops: CDR1 SGHRS, CDR2 YFSETQ. V lost 1 base, J lost 1 base, and 8 bases lay in between. The CDR3 is made up of 14 amino acids. The CDR3 DNA reads TGCGCCAGCAGCTTGACCGATTGGAACACTGAAGCTTTCTTT. This gives the protein CASSLTDWNTEAFF.

The chain uses TRBV7-9 and TRBJ1-3; D ambiguous. CDR3 length: 14 residues. CDR1 and CDR2 from the germline V gene are SEHNR and FQNEAQ (reference sequence). V shed 5 bases and J shed 0 bases, with 8 bases lying between them. CDR3: CASSLSSSGNTIYF. CDR3 sequence (DNA): TGTGCCAGCAGCCTTAGTAGCTCTGGAAACACCATATATTTT.

This clonotype has only a few counts. The chain combines TRBV7-9 with TRBJ2-7; D perhaps matches TRBD1 (5 bases). The V gene lost 1 base and the J gene lost 5 bases, with 9 bases spanning the gap. This CDR3 has 13 amino acids. CDR1 SEHNR and CDR2 FQNEAQ come from the germline V gene (reference sequence). The DNA of the CDR3 is TGTGCCAGCAGCTTAGATAGGGGCCACGAGCAGTACTTC. As protein: CASSLDRGHEQYF. Using reference TRBV7-9 and TRBJ2-7 for the parts outside the CDR3, the full variable domain is DTGVSQNPRHKITKRGQNVTFRCDPISEHNRLYWYRQTLGQGPEFLTYFQNEAQLEKSRLLSDRFSAERPKGSFSTLEIQRTEQGDSAMYLCASSLDRGHEQYFGPGTRLTVT.

V usage is TRBV21-1 and J usage is TRBJ2-1. TRBV21-1 is noted as a pseudogene. The CDR3 runs to 17 residues. The CDR3 bases are TGTGCCAGCAGCAAAAGTCACGAGTCGCCAGGCGGAAATGAGCAGTTCTTC. Translation: CASSKSHESPGGNEQFF.

This clonotype was picked up a small number of times. The gene calls are TRBV7-6 and TRBJ2-7; D unclear. Germline V lookup: CDR1 SGHVS, CDR2 FNYEAQ. CDR3 length: 12 amino acids. The V end was cut by 1 base, the J end by 6 bases, with 7 bases between. The CDR3 reads CASSLGGGEQYV. Here the CDR3 DNA reads TGTGCCAGCAGCTTAGGCGGCGGCGAGCAGTACGTC.

The chain has TRBV5-1 and TRBJ2-1; D possibly matches TRBD1 or TRBD2 (5 bases each). Trimming cost V 0 bases and J 6 bases, with 7 bases left between them. Germline V gives CDR1 SGHRS, CDR2 YFSETQ. This CDR3 spans 13 amino acids. For the CDR3, the DNA is TGCGCCAGCAGCTTGGGGGGGTGCAATGAGCAGTTCTTC. This encodes CASSLGGCNEQFF. The full variable domain, rest sourced from reference TRBV5-1 and TRBJ2-1, is KAGVTQTPRYLIKTRGQQVTLSCSPISGHRSVSWYQQTPGQGLQFLFEYFSETQRNKGNFPGRFSGRQFSNSRSEMNVSTLELGDSALYLCASSLGGCNEQFFGPGTRLTVL.

The genes are TRBV19 and TRBJ2-5; 9 nucleotides agree with TRBD1. This CDR3 contains 14 residues. Germline assignment: CDR1 LNHDA and CDR2 SQIVND (reference sequence). The junction had 7 bases not matched to a gene; V was cut back by 6 bases and J by 5 bases. CDR3 loop: CASSDRGSMETQYF. CDR3 nucleotides: TGTGCCAGTAGCGACAGGGGGTCTATGGAGACCCAGTACTTC.

The chain has TRBV6-5 and TRBJ1-2; D remains ambiguous. Trimming stripped 8 bases from V and 2 bases from J, with 12 bases between. The germline gives CDR1 MNHEY, CDR2 SVGAGI. This CDR3 has 13 residues. The CDR3 nucleotides are TGTGCCAGCCACCTAACTATCAACTATGGCTACACCTTC. Protein: CASHLTINYGYTF.

The chain joins TRBV10-1 to TRBJ2-7; 10 bases map to TRBD1. The V and J ends lost 4 bases and 9 bases, in that order; junction bases with no gene match: 6. CDR1 is WNHNN, CDR2 SYGVQD, per germline (reference sequence). There are 13 residues in the CDR3. As DNA, the CDR3 is TGCGCCAGCAGTGGACAGGGGGCCAACGCGCAGTACTTC. As protein: CASSGQGANAQYF.